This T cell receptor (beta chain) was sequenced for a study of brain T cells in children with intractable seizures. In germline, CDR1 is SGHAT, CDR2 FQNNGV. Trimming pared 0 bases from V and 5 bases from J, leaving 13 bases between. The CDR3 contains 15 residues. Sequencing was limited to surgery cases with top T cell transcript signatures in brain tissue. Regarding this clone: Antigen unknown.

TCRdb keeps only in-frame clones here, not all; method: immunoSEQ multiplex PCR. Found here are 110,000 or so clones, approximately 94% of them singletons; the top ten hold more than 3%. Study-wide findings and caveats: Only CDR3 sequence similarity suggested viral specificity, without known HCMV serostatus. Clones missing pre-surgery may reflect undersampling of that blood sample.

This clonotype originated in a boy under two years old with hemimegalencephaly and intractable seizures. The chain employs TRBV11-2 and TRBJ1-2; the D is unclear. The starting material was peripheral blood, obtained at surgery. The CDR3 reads CASSLDLGMKYGYTF. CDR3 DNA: TGTGCCAGCAGCTTAGATCTGGGGATGAAGTATGGCTACACCTTC.